Described below is a single T cell receptor (beta chain) sequence and its context. The target antigen is unknown. Generated by immunoSEQ multiplex PCR, the TCRdb table keeps only in-frame clones and is missing some. The table lists 85,000 to 90,000 clones, around 85% of them singletons. This record belongs to a study of OX40 agonist ivuxolimab in advanced cancers. About the research overall: In this trial design, patients received ivuxolimab intravenously at 0.01 to 10 mg/kg every 2 weeks.

Notes on the study in general: By week 6 at 0.1 to 3.0 mg/kg, blood CD4+ and CD8+ T cells had expanded clonally. More expanded clones were found, on average, in CD8+ than in CD4+ T cells.

Sample: CD4+ or CD8+ T cells sorted from blood, taken in a trial of the OX40 agonist ivuxolimab. The clonotype comes from an adult with an advanced solid tumor such as melanoma, head and neck, liver or kidney cancer.

CDR3 nucleotides: TGTGCCAGCAGCCAAGTTCGTTCTAGCATGGGATACCAAGAGACCCAGTACTTC. This translates into CASSQVRSSMGYQETQYF. J is TRBJ2-5 and V is TRBV4-2; maybe TRBD2 (5 bases). The CDR3 covers 18 residues. In germline, CDR1 is LGHNA, CDR2 YNFKEQ. V shed 1 base and J shed 0 bases, with 18 bases lying between them.